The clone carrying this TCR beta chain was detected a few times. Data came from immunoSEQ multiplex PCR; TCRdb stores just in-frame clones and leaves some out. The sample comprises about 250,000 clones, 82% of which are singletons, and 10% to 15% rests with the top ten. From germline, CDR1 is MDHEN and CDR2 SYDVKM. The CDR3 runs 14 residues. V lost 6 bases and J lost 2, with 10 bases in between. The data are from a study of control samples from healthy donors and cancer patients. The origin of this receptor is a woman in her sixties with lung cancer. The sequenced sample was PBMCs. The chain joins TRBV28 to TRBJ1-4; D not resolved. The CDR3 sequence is CASSTPATNEKLFF. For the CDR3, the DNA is TGTGCCAGCAGCACCCCAGCGACTAATGAAAAACTGTTTTTT. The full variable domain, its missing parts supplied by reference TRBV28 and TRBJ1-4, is DVKVTQSSRYLVKRTGEKVFLECVQDMDHENMFWYRQDPGLGLRLIYFSYDVKMKEKGDIPEGYSVSREKKERFSLILESASTNQTSMYLCASSTPATNEKLFFGSGTQLSVL.